These T cell receptor beta chains were read from a single sample in a study of prognosis after radiotherapy for stage I lung cancer. TCRdb ran MiXCR on the multiplex PCR reads and lists one entry per CDR3 protein. The sample carries more than 30,000 distinct CDR3 sequences, 35% to 45% recorded once. The sample here was PBMCs, taken before or after stereotactic body radiation therapy (not recorded which). These receptors were collected from a donor over 45 with non-small cell lung cancer. The CDR3 runs from the conserved cysteine through the conserved F or W. The D gene is left open where the match is weak. A clone size is listed for some rows: how often the clone was seen (once, few, many), or a class if it is expanded.

CASSRRDGGEQYF TGTGCCAGCAGCCGCAGAGACGGGGGCGAGCAGTACTTC TRBJ2-7 - many TRBV6-1
CASSLGGGWASYNEQFF TGTGCCAGCAGCTTGGGAGGGGGATGGGCCTCCTACAATGAGCAGTTCTTC TRBJ2-1 - - TRBV11-2
CASSGRAWSRNTEALF TGTGCCAGCAGTGGGAGGGCCTGGAGTAGGAACACTGAAGCTCTCTTT TRBJ1-1 - - TRBV6-1
CANQRGDTEAFF TGTGCCAACCAGCGGGGGGATACTGAAGCTTTCTTT TRBJ1-1 - few TRBV7-9
CASSVGTSGLYNEQFF TGTGCCAGCAGCGTTGGGACTAGCGGGCTTTACAATGAGCAGTTCTTC TRBJ2-1 TRBD2 many TRBV5-4
CASRWVTRREHYF TGTGCCAGTAGATGGGTTACCCGCCGGGAGCACTACTTC TRBJ2-7 - - TRBV19
CAINGGQGAGSGGVTGELFF TGTGCCATCAATGGCGGGCAGGGGGCTGGTAGCGGGGGCGTTACCGGGGAGCTGTTTTTT TRBJ2-2 - many TRBV10-3
CTSSLESANTGEMFF TGTACCAGCAGTTTAGAATCGGCTAACACCGGGGAGATGTTTTTT TRBJ2-2 - - TRBV28
CASRNKLAGAQETQYF TGTGCCAGCAGGAACAAACTAGCGGGGGCTCAAGAGACCCAGTACTTC TRBJ2-5 TRBD2 - TRBV6-1
CASSSQVGGNIEQFF TGTGCCAGCAGTTCACAGGTCGGCGGAAATATAGAGCAGTTCTTC TRBJ2-1 - once TRBV6-2/TRBV6-3
CASSYSRSTYEQYF TGTGCCAGCAGTTACTCGCGGTCGACCTACGAGCAGTACTTC TRBJ2-7 - - TRBV6-5
CANSLEGSNSPLNF TGTGCCAACAGTTTGGAGGGTTCTAATTCACCCCTCAACTTT TRBJ1-6 - - TRBV28
CASSVKTGGMAFF TGTGCCAGCAGCGTAAAGACAGGGGGCATGGCTTTCTTT TRBJ1-1 TRBD1 many TRBV9
CASRSGGRDEQFF TGTGCCAGCAGGTCCGGGGGACGGGATGAGCAGTTCTTC TRBJ2-1 - many TRBV6-1
CASRTGLRVNTEAFF TGTGCCAGTAGGACTGGGCTTCGTGTGAACACTGAAGCTTTCTTT TRBJ1-1 - - TRBV19
CASTAGGDPHEQYF TGTGCCAGTACCGCGGGCGGGGATCCTCACGAGCAGTACTTC TRBJ2-7 - - TRBV19
CASTPPRVLVGYTF TGTGCCAGTACCCCCCCCCGGGTTTTGGTCGGCTACACCTTC TRBJ1-2 - - TRBV19
CPSSDNRENTEVFF TGTCCCAGCAGTGACAACAGAGAGAACACTGAAGTTTTCTTT TRBJ1-1 - - TRBV25-1
CASSLTGEGNQPQHF TGCGCCAGCAGCTTGACTGGGGAAGGCAATCAGCCCCAGCATTTT TRBJ1-5 - many TRBV5-1
CSARRGRTGLIDTEAFF TGCAGTGCCCGCAGGGGACGGACAGGGCTTATTGACACTGAAGCTTTCTTT TRBJ1-1 TRBD1 - TRBV20-1
CASSLEGVQGGDNQPQHF TGTGCCAGCAGCCTAGAGGGGGTACAGGGAGGGGACAATCAGCCCCAGCATTTT TRBJ1-5 - many TRBV7-2
CASSSLTGRVNEQFF TGTGCCAGCAGTTCCCTAACCGGGAGGGTGAATGAGCAGTTCTTC TRBJ2-1 TRBD2 - TRBV12-3/TRBV12-4
CASSSLSNEQFF TGTGCCAGCAGCTCCCTTAGCAATGAGCAGTTCTTC TRBJ2-1 - - TRBV7-2
CASSLGGLAGNEQFF TGTGCCAGCAGCTTAGGGGGACTAGCGGGAAATGAGCAGTTCTTC TRBJ2-1 TRBD2 many TRBV11-3
CASSSNLGGGRETQYF TGTGCCAGCAGCTCAAACCTCGGGGGGGGACGGGAGACCCAGTACTTC TRBJ2-5 TRBD2 - TRBV7-9
CASSLSTSGIYNEQFF TGTGCCAGCAGTTTATCGACTAGCGGGATCTACAATGAGCAGTTCTTC TRBJ2-1 TRBD2 medium-sized TRBV27
CASSHLGIETQYF TGTGCCAGCAGCCACCTCGGGATCGAGACCCAGTACTTC TRBJ2-5 - many TRBV14
CASKVLLYDNQPQHF TGTGCCAGTAAGGTTTTACTCTATGACAATCAGCCCCAGCATTTT TRBJ1-5 - many TRBV19
CSARSRGSSYEQYF TGCAGTGCTAGGTCCAGGGGGAGCTCCTACGAGCAGTACTTC TRBJ2-7 TRBD1 many TRBV20-1
CSARDRRAGSSYNSPLHF TGCAGTGCTAGAGATAGGCGGGCCGGTTCGTCCTATAATTCACCCCTCCACTTT TRBJ1-6 - many TRBV20-1
CARSEQDNQPQHF TGTGCCAGAAGTGAACAGGATAATCAGCCCCAGCACTTT TRBJ1-5 - - TRBV6-1
CASSYSGTGGFYEQYF TGTGCCAGCAGTTACTCGGGGACAGGGGGCTTCTACGAGCAGTACTTC TRBJ2-7 TRBD1 many TRBV6-5
CSATRTSGSYEQYF TGCAGTGCTACCCGGACTAGCGGGAGCTACGAGCAGTACTTC TRBJ2-7 TRBD2 - TRBV20-1
CAWSPYSGQDQPQHF TGTGCCTGGAGTCCCTACTCCGGACAGGATCAGCCCCAGCATTTT TRBJ1-5 TRBD1 - TRBV30
CACMEIGNAEQYF TGTGCCTGCATGGAGATCGGGAATGCCGAGCAGTACTTC TRBJ2-7 - - TRBV28
CASTWSALSTDTQYF TGTGCCAGTACGTGGTCCGCGCTTAGCACAGATACGCAGTATTTT TRBJ2-3 - many TRBV19
CSVEDLPENYGYTF TGCAGCGTTGAAGATCTCCCAGAAAACTATGGCTACACCTTC TRBJ1-2 - many TRBV29-1
CSASSLDLAGGWNEQFF TGCAGTGCTAGTTCCCTCGATCTAGCGGGAGGATGGAATGAGCAGTTCTTC TRBJ2-1 TRBD2 many TRBV20-1
CATSDPGQPTYGYTF TGTGCCACCAGTGACCCGGGACAGCCCACGTATGGCTACACCTTC TRBJ1-2 TRBD1 many TRBV24-1
CASSLHRQGSNQPQHF TGTGCCAGCAGTTTACACCGACAGGGAAGCAATCAGCCCCAGCATTTT TRBJ1-5 TRBD1 many TRBV28
CARVRASWVPSYEQYF TGTGCCAGGGTAAGGGCTAGCTGGGTCCCCTCCTACGAGCAGTACTTC TRBJ2-7 - - TRBV28
CAWDSGTGGYQPQHF TGTGCCTGGGACTCCGGGACAGGGGGCTATCAGCCCCAGCATTTT TRBJ1-5 TRBD1 - TRBV30
CASSSIGTIIDTQYF TGTGCCAGCAGTTCTATAGGGACTATCATAGATACGCAGTATTTT TRBJ2-3 TRBD2 - TRBV6-2/TRBV6-3
CASAGRGRTNEKLFF TGTGCCTCCGCGGGGAGGGGTCGGACTAATGAAAAACTGTTTTTT TRBJ1-4 - many TRBV30
CASSVASGRQETQYF TGTGCCAGCAGCGTAGCCAGCGGGAGGCAGGAGACCCAGTACTTC TRBJ2-5 TRBD2 - TRBV9